This TCR beta chain was retrieved from a study of T cells in Graves' hyperthyroidism and ophthalmopathy. In this sample, this clonotype turned up many times. Its specificity is unknown. V was pared by 0 bases and J by 11 bases, with 8 bases between. Looked up from germline, CDR1 is SGHAT and CDR2 is FQNNGV. The CDR3 sequence is 12 residues long. RNA transcripts gave rise to amplified TCR beta CDR3 regions. Initially, a first-round RT-PCR of the TCR CDR3 employed the HTBI primer set. Using its own MiXCR run on the multiplex PCR reads, TCRdb lists one record per CDR3 protein. The data hold around 690,000 distinct CDR3 sequences, with around 20% observed a single time. Approximately 10 ml of fresh peripheral blood supplied the PBMCs. Findings and limits, study-wide: Model-based prediction identified ophthalmopathy a median 6.5 months prior to its onset. A model built on 13 V-J features separated ophthalmopathy from stable hyperthyroidism.

Sequencing was done on a sample of blood. The chain has TRBV11-2 and TRBJ2-1; D unresolved. This sequence was found in a man aged 30 to 39 with Graves' ophthalmopathy. Here the CDR3 DNA reads TGTGCCAGCAGCTTAGATAGTGGGAAGCAGTTCTTC. Protein product: CASSLDSGKQFF.